What follows are 9 T cell receptor beta chains derived from one specimen sequenced in a study of PD-1 blockade in classical Hodgkin lymphoma (TCRdb year 2020). The library relied on the immunoSEQ multiplex PCR assay. TCRdb re-hosts the immuneACCESS table, in-frame sequences only. Its copies lack some clones; in the studies checked, an unresolved V gene accounts for under half of them, and the cause for the rest is not known. This sample gives roughly 64,000 clones in total; 91% of them show up just once. About a tenth of the sample is taken by the ten largest. What this sample's time point label stands for: cycle 4 day 1 (C4D1), after about 6 weeks of nivolumab. All trial patients had relapsed after autologous stem cell transplantation, with cohorts A, B and C differing in prior brentuximab vedotin exposure. The sample in question was peripheral blood mononuclear cells (PBMCs), obtained before the fourth cycle of nivolumab. These receptors were obtained from a human donor with classical Hodgkin lymphoma.

The chain links TRBV29-1 to TRBJ1-1; tentatively, D is TRBD1 (5 bases). Germline V CDR1 and CDR2: SQVTM, ANQGSEA. The CDR3 length is 12 residues. V shed 5 bases and J shed 6 bases, with 13 bases lying between them. For the CDR3, the DNA is TGCAGCGTTCAGGAGGGACGGGCTGAAGCTTTCTTT. Amino acid sequence: CSVQEGRAEAFF.

This clone was observed a few times. The V gene is TRBV6-5, the J gene TRBJ1-6; D remains ambiguous. This CDR3 is built from 16 residues. The germline V and J ends were trimmed by 0 bases and 8 bases, with 14 bases remaining between them. Germline CDR1 MNHEY, CDR2 SVGAGI. CDR3 DNA sequence: TGTGCCAGCAGTTACTCGCGAAGTCTTGGGGATTCACCCCTCCACTTT. Protein product: CASSYSRSLGDSPLHF.

The genes are TRBV5-6 and TRBJ2-1; 7 positions match TRBD1. CDR3 length: 16 residues. V shed 1 base and J 1 base; nucleotides not matched to a gene: 5. CDR1 is SGHDT, CDR2 YYEEEE, per germline. The DNA for the CDR3 is TGTGCCAGCAGCTTGCCCCGACAGGGATCCTACAATGAGCAGTTCTTC. Its translation: CASSLPRQGSYNEQFF.

The chain recombines TRBV5-5 with TRBJ1-1; no definite D call. The CDR3 loop spans 14 amino acids. Trimming removed 2 bases at V and 5 bases at J, with 13 bases between. CDR1 is SGHKS, CDR2 YYEKEE, per germline (reference sequence). The CDR3: CASSLIGGETEAFF. The CDR3 nucleotides read TGTGCCAGCAGCTTAATCGGCGGGGAAACTGAAGCTTTCTTT.

A few counts support this clone. V gene TRBV7-9 combines with J gene TRBJ2-1; TRBD1 matches 9 bases. V lost 5 bases and J lost 4; bases outside the gene matches: 6. Germline loops: CDR1 SEHNR, CDR2 FQNEAQ (reference sequence). The CDR3 is 15 residues long. DNA for the CDR3: TGTGCCAGCAGCAACAGGGGGCGCGGGTACAATGAGCAGTTCTTC. Translated, it gives CASSNRGRGYNEQFF.

The rearrangement links TRBV6-5 to TRBJ1-1; no reliable D call. Germline assignment: CDR1 MNHEY and CDR2 SVGAGI. V lost 2 bases, J lost 1 base, and 8 bases lay in between. The CDR3 consists of 14 residues. The CDR3 sequence is CASSYEGRNTEAFF. The CDR3 DNA reads as TGTGCCAGCAGTTACGAAGGGAGGAACACTGAAGCTTTCTTT.

This chain uses TRBV25-1 with TRBJ1-5; D unclear. V was cut by 3 bases and J by 0 bases, with 9 bases left in between. The germline V gene has CDR1 MGHDK and CDR2 SYGVNS. This CDR3 is built from 15 residues. In DNA, the CDR3 is TGTGCCAGCAGTGATGGATACGTTAGCAATCAGCCCCAGCATTTT. As protein: CASSDGYVSNQPQHF.

The chain carries TRBV5-1 and TRBJ1-2; D is uncertain. Germline assignment: CDR1 SGHRS and CDR2 YFSETQ. CDR3 length equals 16 residues. V lost 1 base, J lost 4 bases, and 17 bases lay in between. CDR3 residues: CASSLTPTVGVYGYTF. CDR3 DNA sequence: TGCGCCAGCAGCTTGACCCCCACAGTGGGAGTCTATGGCTACACCTTC.

J is TRBJ1-2 and V is TRBV29-1; D is undetermined. The CDR3 runs to 16 residues. Germline CDR1 reads SQVTM; CDR2 reads ANQGSEA. V dropped 5 bases and J dropped 0 bases, with 19 bases sitting between them. For the CDR3, the DNA is TGCAGCGTTATACAGCCTATACCTTCCCCTAACTATGGCTACACCTTC. Its protein is CSVIQPIPSPNYGYTF.